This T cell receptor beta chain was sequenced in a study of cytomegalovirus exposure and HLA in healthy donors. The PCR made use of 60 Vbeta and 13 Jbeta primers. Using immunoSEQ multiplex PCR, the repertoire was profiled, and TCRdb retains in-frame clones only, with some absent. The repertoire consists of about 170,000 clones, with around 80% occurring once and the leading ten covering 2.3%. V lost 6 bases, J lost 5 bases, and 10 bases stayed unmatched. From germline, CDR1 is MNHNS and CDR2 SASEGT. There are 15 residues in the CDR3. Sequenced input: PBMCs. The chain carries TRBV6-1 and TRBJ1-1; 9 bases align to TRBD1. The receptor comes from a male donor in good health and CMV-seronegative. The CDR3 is CASSRIDRGGTEAFF. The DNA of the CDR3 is TGTGCCAGCAGCCGAATCGACAGGGGGGGAACTGAAGCTTTCTTT.